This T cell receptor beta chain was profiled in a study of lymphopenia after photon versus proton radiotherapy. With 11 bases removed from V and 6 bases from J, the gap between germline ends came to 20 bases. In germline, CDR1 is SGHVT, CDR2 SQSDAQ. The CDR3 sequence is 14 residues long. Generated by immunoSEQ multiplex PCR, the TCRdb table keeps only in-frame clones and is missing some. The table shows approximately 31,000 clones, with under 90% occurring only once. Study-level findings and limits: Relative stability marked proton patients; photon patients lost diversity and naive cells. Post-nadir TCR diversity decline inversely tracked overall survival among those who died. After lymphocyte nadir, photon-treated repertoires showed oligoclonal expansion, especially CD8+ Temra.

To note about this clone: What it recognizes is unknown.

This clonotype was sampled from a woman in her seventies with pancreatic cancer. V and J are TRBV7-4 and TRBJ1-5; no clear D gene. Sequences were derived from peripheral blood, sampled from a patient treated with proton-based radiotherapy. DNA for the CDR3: TGTGCCCACCCCGTGATGGTCCTTTGTCAGCCCCAGCATTTT. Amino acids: CAHPVMVLCQPQHF.